The entry below describes one TCR beta chain. This entry is derived from a study of patients and donors after allogeneic stem cell transplantation. TCRdb redid the calling of the RT-PCR reads with MiXCR, one entry per CDR3 protein. The data hold some 150,000 distinct CDR3 sequences, with about two fifths observed a single time. The CDR3 has 14 residues. J lost 9 bases, V lost 6 bases, and 10 bases had no gene match. In germline, CDR1 is MDHEN, CDR2 SYDVKM. The sample taken for sequencing was blood, either unsorted or a sorted T cell fraction (not recorded which). The receptor's source is a human donor who was either an allogeneic HSCT recipient or a stem cell or donor lymphocyte infusion donor (not recorded which). It is not recorded whose cells these are; they may come from a transplant donor. V and J are TRBV28 and TRBJ2-4; 8 positions match TRBD1. CDR3 sequence: CASSSDGQGGIQYF. CDR3 coding DNA: TGTGCCAGCAGCTCTGACGGACAGGGAGGCATTCAGTACTTC. The entire variable domain, with the rest obtained from reference TRBV28 and TRBJ2-4, is as follows: DVKVTQSSRYLVKRTGEKVFLECVQDMDHENMFWYRQDPGLGLRLIYFSYDVKMKEKGDIPEGYSVSREKKERFSLILESASTNQTSMYLCASSSDGQGGIQYFGAGTRLSVL.